The 19 T cell receptor beta chains below come from one sample, sequenced in a study of T-cell memory formation after mild COVID-19. TCRdb passed the 5' RACE reads through MiXCR, listing each CDR3 protein once. Of approximately 430,000 distinct CDR3 sequences in the sample, about a quarter were seen once. The sequenced material came from PBMCs or a T cell subset sorted from them (not recorded which). The receptors derive from an adult woman who had mild COVID-19 (a few samples of this study predate the infection). Cell type and time point are not known.

The J gene is TRBJ2-4, the V gene TRBV7-2; D call uncertain. CDR3 length: 18 residues. The germline CDR1 and CDR2 sequences are SGHTA and FQGNSA. The germline V and J ends were trimmed by 2 bases and 0 bases, with 17 bases remaining between them. The CDR3: CASSLLRAGSLAKNIQYF. Written as DNA, the CDR3 is TGTGCCAGCAGCTTACTCCGGGCAGGATCTTTAGCCAAAAACATTCAGTACTTC.

This clonotype was recorded a few times. This chain links TRBV10-3 with TRBJ2-7, with 9 bases that match TRBD1. The CDR3 totals 15 residues. Trimming took 3 bases from V and 2 from J; bases not matched to a gene: 5. The germline CDR1 and CDR2 sequences are ENHRY and SYGVKD. The CDR3 region has the DNA TGTGCCATCAGTGACCTGGACAGGGGCACCTACGAGCAGTACTTC. Translating it yields CAISDLDRGTYEQYF.

The chain joins TRBV5-1 to TRBJ2-1, with 9 bases that match TRBD1. The CDR3 totals 16 residues. The V and J ends lost 4 bases and 0 bases, in that order; junction bases with no gene match: 5. Germline CDR1 SGHRS, CDR2 YFSETQ. The CDR3 nucleotides read TGCGCCAGCAGCCCGGGGACAGGGAGCTCCTACAATGAGCAGTTCTTC. Amino acids: CASSPGTGSSYNEQFF.

V usage is TRBV4-3 and J usage is TRBJ2-1; the match to TRBD2 covers 9 bases. V lost 0 bases to trimming and J lost 7 bases; unmatched junction nucleotides: 4. The CDR3 consists of 15 residues. The germline gives CDR1 LGHNA, CDR2 YSLEER. The CDR3, as DNA: TGCGCCAGCAGCCAAGATGGGACTAGCAGTAATGAGCAGTTCTTC. It yields the protein CASSQDGTSSNEQFF.

The chain uses TRBV6-6 and TRBJ2-7, with 14 bases aligning to TRBD2. Trimming cost V 0 bases and J 7 bases; bases outside gene matches: 14. CDR3 length: 19 residues. The germline V gene has CDR1 MNHNY and CDR2 SVGAGI (reference sequence). The CDR3 DNA sequence: TGTGCCAGCAGTTACTCGGGGGCCGGGGGACTAGCGGGAGTCGGAGAGCAGTACTTC. Translation: CASSYSGAGGLAGVGEQYF.

The rearrangement links TRBV2 to TRBJ2-3; 9 bases are shared with TRBD2. The CDR3 runs 15 residues. In germline, CDR1 is SNHLY, CDR2 FYNNEI. V lost 7 bases to trimming and J lost 2 bases; unmatched junction nucleotides: 7. The CDR3 spells CASTEGLAYTDTQYF. The CDR3 coding sequence is TGTGCCAGCACCGAGGGACTAGCATACACAGATACGCAGTATTTT.

Written as DNA, the CDR3 is TGTGCCAGCAGCTACCGGGTGGGGCCCTACGAGCAGTACTTC. Translated: CASSYRVGPYEQYF. The chain employs TRBV6-5 and TRBJ2-7, with TRBD1 as a possible D gene (5 bases). Germline CDR1 reads MNHEY; CDR2 reads SVGAGI. V shed 6 bases and J shed 2 bases, with 14 bases lying between them. The CDR3 is 14 amino acids.

CDR3 in DNA: TGCGCCAGCAGCTTGCTAGCGGCCACGAACACCGGGGAGCTGTTTTTT. This sequence encodes CASSLLAATNTGELFF. The genes are TRBV4-1 and TRBJ2-2, with TRBD2 matching over 7 bases. CDR3 length: 16 amino acids. Germline lookup yields CDR1 MGHRA and CDR2 YSYEKL. Trimming at V came to 5 bases and at J to 0 bases, leaving 6 bases not matched to a gene.

In this sample, this clonotype turned up a few times. The chain employs TRBV7-9 and TRBJ2-5, with TRBD1 matching over 10 bases. Germline values: CDR1 SEHNR, CDR2 FQNEAQ (reference sequence). The length of the CDR3 is 15 residues. Trimming cost V 3 bases and J 3 bases; bases outside gene matches: 4. The CDR3 loop reads CASSFGGTGEETQYF. DNA of the CDR3: TGTGCCAGCAGCTTTGGCGGGACAGGGGAAGAGACCCAGTACTTC.

The chain uses TRBV7-2 and TRBJ1-1, with 8 positions matching TRBD1. Unmatched junction bases numbered 1, after V lost 3 bases and J lost 7 bases. The length of the CDR3 is 12 residues. From germline, CDR1 is SGHTA and CDR2 FQGNSA. CDR3 bases: TGTGCCAGCAGCTTGACAGGGGTTGAAGCTTTCTTT. Translated: CASSLTGVEAFF.

The table lists this clonotype with a few counts. The chain combines TRBV4-3 with TRBJ1-6, with D perhaps matching TRBD1 (5 bases). CDR1 is LGHNA, CDR2 YSLEER, per germline. The CDR3 sequence is 15 residues long. The V gene lost 0 bases and the J gene lost 7 bases, with 10 bases spanning the gap. This chain's CDR3 is CASSQEGVWNSPLHF. As DNA, the CDR3 is TGCGCCAGCAGCCAAGAGGGGGTTTGGAATTCACCCCTCCACTTT.

There are many counts of this clonotype. V and J are TRBV5-4 and TRBJ1-5; D is ambiguous. V gave up 2 bases and J gave up 2 bases, with 5 bases separating them. CDR1 is SGHNT, CDR2 YYREEE, per germline (reference sequence). The CDR3 is 13 amino acids. For the CDR3, the DNA is TGTGCCAGCAGCTTTGAAGGCAATCAGCCCCAGCATTTT. It is translated as CASSFEGNQPQHF.

The chain combines TRBV6-5 with TRBJ2-2; 10 nucleotides match TRBD2. CDR3 length equals 15 residues. CDR1 MNHEY and CDR2 SVGAGI come from the germline V gene. J lost 4 bases, V lost 4 bases, and 3 bases had no gene match. CDR3 DNA: TGTGCCAGCAGTTCAAGCGGGAGGGGCACCGGGGAGCTGTTTTTT. Protein: CASSSSGRGTGELFF.

In this sample, this clonotype turned up many times. The chain couples TRBV20-1 to TRBJ2-3, with 11 positions matching TRBD2. CDR1 and CDR2 (germline): DFQATT, SNEGSKA (reference sequence). Trimming at V came to 7 bases and at J to 1 base, leaving 4 bases not matched to a gene. The CDR3 consists of 14 residues. The CDR3, as DNA: TGCAGTGGCTTAGCGGGGGGGCGCACAGATACGCAGTATTTT. This encodes CSGLAGGRTDTQYF.

This clonotype came up a few times. The V call is TRBV5-1, the J call TRBJ1-1, with TRBD1 as a possible D gene (5 bases). This CDR3 spans 12 amino acids. V was shortened by 4 bases and J by 7 bases, with 11 bases between the two germline ends. The V gene's germline CDR1 is SGHRS and CDR2 YFSETQ. The DNA for the CDR3 is TGCGCCAGCAGCCCCATGGGGCTTGAAGCTTTCTTT. Protein: CASSPMGLEAFF.

This clonotype has a handful of counts. The chain recombines TRBV30 with TRBJ2-2; 8 nucleotides align to TRBD1. This CDR3 is built from 14 residues. V was pared by 1 base and J by 6 bases, with 4 bases of the junction left unmatched. In germline, CDR1 is GTSNPN, CDR2 SVGIG (reference sequence). The CDR3 region is CAWSGTGRPGELFF. The CDR3 DNA reads TGTGCCTGGAGTGGGACAGGGAGGCCCGGGGAGCTGTTTTTT.

V gene TRBV2 combines with J gene TRBJ2-5; TRBD2 matches at 8 bases. After removal of 6 bases from V and 5 bases from J, the junction contained 14 bases not matched to a gene. This CDR3 is 16 amino acids long. Per the germline V gene, CDR1 is SNHLY and CDR2 is FYNNEI. CDR3 sequence (DNA): TGTGCCAGCAGAGGGATAGCGGGAAGGGGTTCGGAGACCCAGTACTTC. This translates into CASRGIAGRGSETQYF.

The J gene is TRBJ2-6, the V gene TRBV3-1; 7 bases map to TRBD1. Germline CDR1 LGHDT, CDR2 YNNKEL (reference sequence). The CDR3 length is 17 residues. Losses at the gene ends were 4 bases for V and 0 bases for J; bases not matched to a gene: 6. The CDR3 DNA reads as TGTGCCAGCAGCCCCGGGACAGTCGGCTCTGGGGCCAACGTCCTGACTTTC. Residues: CASSPGTVGSGANVLTF.

V gene TRBV7-6 combines with J gene TRBJ2-5; maybe TRBD1 (6 bases). Germline assignment: CDR1 SGHVS and CDR2 FNYEAQ. V lost 1 base and J lost 7, with 10 bases in between. The CDR3 is 13 residues long. CDR3 DNA sequence: TGTGCCAGCAGCTTAGGGGGGCTCGGGACCCAGTACTTC. The encoded protein is CASSLGGLGTQYF.